This TCR beta chain appears in the sequencing data of a study of T cells in Graves' hyperthyroidism and ophthalmopathy. Amplification targeted TCR beta CDR3 regions from RNA transcripts. In the first-round RT-PCR of the TCR CDR3, the HTBI primer set was used. TCRdb re-called the multiplex PCR reads with MiXCR, one entry per CDR3 protein. Seen here are about 600,000 distinct CDR3 sequences, roughly a sixth observed once, and the top ten hold about 3.5%. Pregnant or lactating patients were excluded, as were those with uncontrolled infection or other autoimmune disease. Germline CDR1 reads MNHEY; CDR2 reads SMNVEV (reference sequence). CDR3 length equals 14 residues. V dropped 7 bases and J dropped 6 bases, with 16 bases sitting between them.

This chain connects TRBV27 to TRBJ2-1; maybe TRBD2 (6 bases). The source of this sequence is a woman aged 35 to 49 with Graves' ophthalmopathy. The specimen sequenced was blood. CDR3 amino acids: CASKGRAGINEQFF. DNA for the CDR3: TGTGCCAGCAAGGGACGAGCGGGTATCAATGAGCAGTTCTTC.